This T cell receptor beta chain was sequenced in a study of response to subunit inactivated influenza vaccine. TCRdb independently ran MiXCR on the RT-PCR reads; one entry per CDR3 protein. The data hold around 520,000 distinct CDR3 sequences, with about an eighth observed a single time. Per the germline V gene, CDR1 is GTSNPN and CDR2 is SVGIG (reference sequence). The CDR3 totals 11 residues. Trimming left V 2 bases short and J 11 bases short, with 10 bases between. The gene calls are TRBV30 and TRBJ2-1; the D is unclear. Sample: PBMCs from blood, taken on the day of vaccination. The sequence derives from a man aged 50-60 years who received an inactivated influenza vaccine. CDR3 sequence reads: CAWSLRQKQFF. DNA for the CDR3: TGTGCCTGGAGTCTGAGGCAGAAGCAGTTCTTC.